This T cell receptor beta chain is drawn from a study of shared clonotypes between healthy human individuals. The CDR3 has 15 residues. Germline V gene lookup returns CDR1 SGHNT and CDR2 YYREEE (reference sequence). Unmatched junction bases numbered 7, after V lost 5 bases and J lost 4 bases. Here immunoSEQ multiplex PCR was the method, and the copy in TCRdb shows in-frame clones only, minus some. Of 2 million to 3 million clones in the sample, 80% to 95% were seen once. This sequence joins TRBV5-4 and TRBJ2-5, with TRBD2 matching 11 bases. This clonotype was sampled from a young man in good health. Some clones in this sample may be carry-over from other donors' samples. Sequencing was performed on naive CD4+ T cells from PBMCs. The subset here: CD45RA+ positively selected. The CDR3 protein is CASSIAGGAPETQYF. CDR3 bases: TGTGCCAGCAGTATAGCGGGGGGGGCCCCAGAGACCCAGTACTTC.